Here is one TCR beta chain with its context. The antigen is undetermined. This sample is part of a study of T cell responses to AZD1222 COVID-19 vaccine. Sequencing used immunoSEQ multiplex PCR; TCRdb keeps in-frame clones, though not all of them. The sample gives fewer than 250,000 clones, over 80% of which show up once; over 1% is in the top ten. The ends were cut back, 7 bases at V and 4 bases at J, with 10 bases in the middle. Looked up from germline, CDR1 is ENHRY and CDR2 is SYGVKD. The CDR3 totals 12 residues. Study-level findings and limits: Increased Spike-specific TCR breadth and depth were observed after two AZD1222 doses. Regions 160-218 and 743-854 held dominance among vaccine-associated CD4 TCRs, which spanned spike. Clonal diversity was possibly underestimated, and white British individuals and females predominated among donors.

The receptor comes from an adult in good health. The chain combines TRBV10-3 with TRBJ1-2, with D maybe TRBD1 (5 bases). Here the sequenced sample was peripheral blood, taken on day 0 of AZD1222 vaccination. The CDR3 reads CAIMAGTYGYTF. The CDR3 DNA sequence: TGTGCCATCATGGCAGGGACCTATGGCTACACCTTC.